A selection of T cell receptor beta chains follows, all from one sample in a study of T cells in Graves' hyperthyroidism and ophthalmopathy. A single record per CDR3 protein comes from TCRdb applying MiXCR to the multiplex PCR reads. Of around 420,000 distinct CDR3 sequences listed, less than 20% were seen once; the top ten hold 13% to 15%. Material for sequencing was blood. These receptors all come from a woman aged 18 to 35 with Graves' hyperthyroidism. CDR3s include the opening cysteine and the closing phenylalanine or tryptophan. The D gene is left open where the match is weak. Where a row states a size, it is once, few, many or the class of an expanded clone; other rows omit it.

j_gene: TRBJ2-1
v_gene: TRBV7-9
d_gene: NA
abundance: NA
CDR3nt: TGTGCCAGCACCCAAGGTTGGACCTACAATGAGCAGTTCTTC
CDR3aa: CASTQGWTYNEQFF

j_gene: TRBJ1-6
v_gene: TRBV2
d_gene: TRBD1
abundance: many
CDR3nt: TGTGCCAGCAGGGCCCAGGGGGCATATAATTCACCCCTCCACTTT
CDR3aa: CASRAQGAYNSPLHF

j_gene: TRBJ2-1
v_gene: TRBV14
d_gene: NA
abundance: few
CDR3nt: TGTGCCAGCAGCCGGCCGAGCAATGAGCAGTTCTTC
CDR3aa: CASSRPSNEQFF

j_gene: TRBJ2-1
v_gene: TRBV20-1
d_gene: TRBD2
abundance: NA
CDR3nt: TGCAGTGCTAGAGATCCCCTAGCGGGGGGGCGTAGCAATGAGCAGTTCTTC
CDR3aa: CSARDPLAGGRSNEQFF

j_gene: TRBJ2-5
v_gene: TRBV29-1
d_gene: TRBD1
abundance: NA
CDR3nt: TGCAGCGTCGGACAGGGCAAAGAGACCCAGTACTTC
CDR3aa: CSVGQGKETQYF

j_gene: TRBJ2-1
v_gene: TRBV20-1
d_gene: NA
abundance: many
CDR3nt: TGCAGTGCTAGAGAGGCAGGACGGGGTTATGAGCAGTTCTTC
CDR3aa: CSAREAGRGYEQFF

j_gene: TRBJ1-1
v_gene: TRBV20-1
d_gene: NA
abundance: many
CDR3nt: TGCAGTGCTAGAAATTTGTCACCTATAAACACTGAAGCTTTCTTT
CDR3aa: CSARNLSPINTEAFF

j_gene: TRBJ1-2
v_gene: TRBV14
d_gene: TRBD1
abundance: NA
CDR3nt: TGTGCCAGCAGCCAAGATCTCAGGGGAGGGACAGGGAGCGGCTACACCTTC
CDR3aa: CASSQDLRGGTGSGYTF

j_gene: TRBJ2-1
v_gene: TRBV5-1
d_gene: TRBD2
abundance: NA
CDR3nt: TGCGCCAGCAGCTTGGCCGAAGGCGGGGGGCCGTTTTACAATGAGCAGTTCTTC
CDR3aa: CASSLAEGGGPFYNEQFF

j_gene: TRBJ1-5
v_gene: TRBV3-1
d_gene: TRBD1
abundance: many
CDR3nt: TGTGCCAGCAGCCAAGGGCTACAGGGGCTAGGCAATCAGCCCCAGCATTTT
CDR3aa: CASSQGLQGLGNQPQHF

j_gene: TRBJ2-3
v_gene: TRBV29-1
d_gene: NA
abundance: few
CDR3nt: TGCAGCGGGACCCCTTCTGGTACCCTGGGAGATACGCAGTATTTT
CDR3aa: CSGTPSGTLGDTQYF

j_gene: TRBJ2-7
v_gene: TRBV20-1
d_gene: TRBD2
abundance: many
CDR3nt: TGCAGTGCCAGATATAGCGGGAGCGAGCAGTACTTC
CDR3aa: CSARYSGSEQYF

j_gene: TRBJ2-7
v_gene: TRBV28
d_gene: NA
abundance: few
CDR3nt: TGTGCCAGCAGAACCGGGACTTCCTCGGAGCAGTACTTC
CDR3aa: CASRTGTSSEQYF

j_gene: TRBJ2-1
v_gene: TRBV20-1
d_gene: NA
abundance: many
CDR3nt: TGCAGTGCTAGCGTCGGGACTCGATCCTACAATGAGCAGTTCTTC
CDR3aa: CSASVGTRSYNEQFF

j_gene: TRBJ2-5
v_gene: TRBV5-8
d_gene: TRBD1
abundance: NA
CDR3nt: TGTGCCAGCAGCCCACTGACAGGGTACGGAGAGACCCAGTACTTC
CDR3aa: CASSPLTGYGETQYF

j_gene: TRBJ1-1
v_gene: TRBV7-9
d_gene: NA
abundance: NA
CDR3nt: TGTGCCAGCAGCTTAGAAGGAGCCATGAACACTGAAGCTTTCTTT
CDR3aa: CASSLEGAMNTEAFF

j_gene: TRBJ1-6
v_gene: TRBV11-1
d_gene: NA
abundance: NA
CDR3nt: TGTGCCAGCAGACTCAACAGGAATTCACCCCTCCACTTT
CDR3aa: CASRLNRNSPLHF

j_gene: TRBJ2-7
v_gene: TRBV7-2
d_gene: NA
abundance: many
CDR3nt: TGTGCCAGCAGCTTGCTGCGGGGTCCCTACGAGCAGTACTTC
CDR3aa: CASSLLRGPYEQYF